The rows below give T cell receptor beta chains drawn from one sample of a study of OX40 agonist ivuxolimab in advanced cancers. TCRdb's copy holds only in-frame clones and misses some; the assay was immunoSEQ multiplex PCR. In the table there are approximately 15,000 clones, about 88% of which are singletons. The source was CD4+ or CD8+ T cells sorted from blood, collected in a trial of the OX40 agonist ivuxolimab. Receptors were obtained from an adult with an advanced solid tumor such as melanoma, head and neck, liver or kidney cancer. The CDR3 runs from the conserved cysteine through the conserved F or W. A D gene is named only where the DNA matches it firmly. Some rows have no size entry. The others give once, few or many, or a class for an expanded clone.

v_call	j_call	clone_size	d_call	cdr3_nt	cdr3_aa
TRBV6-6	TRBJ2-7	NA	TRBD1	TGTGCCAGCTCCCAACGGGGACAGGGGGGTTACGAGCAGTACTTC	CASSQRGQGGYEQYF
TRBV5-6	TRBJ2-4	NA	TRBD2	TGTGCCAGCAGCTTGGGACGACTAGCGCAGTACTTC	CASSLGRLAQYF
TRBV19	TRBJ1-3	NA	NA	TGTGCCAGTACGGAACAGGGCCATATTCTGGCTGGAAACACCATATATTTT	CASTEQGHILAGNTIYF
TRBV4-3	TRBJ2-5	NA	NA	TGCGCCAGCAGCCAAACGCAGCGAGCAACGAAAGAGACCCAGTACTTC	CASSQTQRATKETQYF
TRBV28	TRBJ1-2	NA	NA	TGTGCCAGCAGTCCCGGGAGGTCCTATGGCTACACCTTC	CASSPGRSYGYTF
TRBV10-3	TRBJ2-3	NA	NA	TGTGCCATCAGTCCAGGAGCCGGGACAGATACGCAGTATTTT	CAISPGAGTDTQYF
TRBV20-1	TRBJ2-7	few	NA	TGCAGTGCTTCCAGGGGCGGTAAGCAGTACTTC	CSASRGGKQYF
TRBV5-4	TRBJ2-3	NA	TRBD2	TGTGCCAGCAGCTCCCGGGGGGGAGAAGATACGCAGTATTTT	CASSSRGGEDTQYF
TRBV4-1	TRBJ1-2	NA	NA	TGCGCCAGCAGCCAAGACCAGACAGGATCGATTTATGGCTACACCTTC	CASSQDQTGSIYGYTF
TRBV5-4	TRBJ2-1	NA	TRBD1	TGTGCCAGCAGCTCATACGGGACAGTTTTCTACAATGAGCAGTTCTTC	CASSSYGTVFYNEQFF
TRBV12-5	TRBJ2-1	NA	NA	TGTGCTAGTGGCACCTCCGGCGGCAATGAGCAGTTCTTC	CASGTSGGNEQFF
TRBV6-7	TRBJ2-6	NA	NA	TGTGCCAGCAGTGAACTAATGCGTTTACAAAGTCGGGCCAACGTCCTGACTTTC	CASSELMRLQSRANVLTF
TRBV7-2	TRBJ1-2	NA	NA	TGTGCCAGCAGCTTAGATTTCGGGGTCCGGGGCTACACCTTC	CASSLDFGVRGYTF
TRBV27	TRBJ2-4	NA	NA	TGTGCCAGCAGTCCGAGAGCCAAAAACATTCAGTACTTC	CASSPRAKNIQYF
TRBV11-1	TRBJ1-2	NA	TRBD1	TGTGCCAGCAGCTTACTACTACAGGGGGCTCATGGCTACACCTTC	CASSLLLQGAHGYTF
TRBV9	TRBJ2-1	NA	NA	TGTGCCAGCAGCTCAAAGGGACTCTCCTACAATGAGCAGTTCTTC	CASSSKGLSYNEQFF
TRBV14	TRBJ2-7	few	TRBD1	TGTGCCAGCAGCCGAGGACAGAGGGGGCCTTACGAGCAGTACTTC	CASSRGQRGPYEQYF
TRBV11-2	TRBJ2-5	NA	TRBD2	TGTGCCAGCAGCTTTGGAGGGAGGGCCTTGGAGACCCAGTACTTC	CASSFGGRALETQYF
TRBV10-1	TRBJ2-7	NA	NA	TGCGCCAGCAGTGAGTCTTCTCGGTTTGGTAGCGAGCAGTACTTC	CASSESSRFGSEQYF
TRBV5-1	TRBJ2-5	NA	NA	TGCGCCAGCAGCTTGGATGGCAGGGACCAAGAGACCCAGTACTTC	CASSLDGRDQETQYF
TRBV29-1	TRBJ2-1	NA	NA	TGCAGCCTCTTTGTAGGGGGGATGCCTACAAGTGAGCAGTTCTTC	CSLFVGGMPTSEQFF
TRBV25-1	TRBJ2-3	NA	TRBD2	TGTGCCAGCAGTGGCCAGCGGGGCCTAAGATACACAGATACGCAGTATTTT	CASSGQRGLRYTDTQYF
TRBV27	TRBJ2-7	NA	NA	TGTGCCAGCGGACCTACTTCCGGTAGGGGTCGGGTGCAGTACTTC	CASGPTSGRGRVQYF
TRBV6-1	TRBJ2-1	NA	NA	TGTGCCAGCCGCCCTGGGGGTGGCGAGCAGTTCTTC	CASRPGGGEQFF
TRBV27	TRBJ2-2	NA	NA	TGTGCCAGCAGTTTGAACGGGTTTGTTCTGAACACCGGGGAGCTGTTTTTT	CASSLNGFVLNTGELFF
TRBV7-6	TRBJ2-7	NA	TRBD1	TGTGCCAGCAGCCCGGAGACAGGGACCGAGCAGTACTTC	CASSPETGTEQYF
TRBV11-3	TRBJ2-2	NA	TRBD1	TGTGCCAGCAGCCCAGGACAGGGTTTTTCGACCGGGGAGCTGTTTTTT	CASSPGQGFSTGELFF
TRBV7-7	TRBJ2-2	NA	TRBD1	TGTGCCAGCAGCTTAGGACGGGGGACAGGGAAGACCGGGGAGCTGTTTTTT	CASSLGRGTGKTGELFF
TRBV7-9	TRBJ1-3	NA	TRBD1	TGTGCCAGCAGCCGGACAGGGGGCAGAAACACCATATATTTT	CASSRTGGRNTIYF
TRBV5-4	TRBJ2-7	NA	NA	TGTGCCAGCAGCTTGGGCGGGCCGGGATTCTACGAGCAGTACTTC	CASSLGGPGFYEQYF
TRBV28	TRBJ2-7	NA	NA	TGTGCCAGCAGTTCGGCGCAGTCCTACGAGCAGTACTTC	CASSSAQSYEQYF
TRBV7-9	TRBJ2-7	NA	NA	TGTGCCAGCAGCTTCGACGCTAGCAGATTATTTTACGAGCAGTACTTC	CASSFDASRLFYEQYF
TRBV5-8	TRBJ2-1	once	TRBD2	TGTGCCAGCAGCTTGACTAGCGGCTTCTACAATGAGCAGTTCTTC	CASSLTSGFYNEQFF
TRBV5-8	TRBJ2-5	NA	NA	TGTGCCAGCAGCTTGAATCCCCACGGGGCCCAGTACTTC	CASSLNPHGAQYF
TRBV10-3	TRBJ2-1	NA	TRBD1	TGTGCCATGGCCGGGACAGCCTCCTACAATGAGCAGTTCTTC	CAMAGTASYNEQFF
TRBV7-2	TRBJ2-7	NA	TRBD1	TGTGCCAGCAGCTTAGAGGGGACAGGGGGCTCCTACGAGCAGTACTTC	CASSLEGTGGSYEQYF
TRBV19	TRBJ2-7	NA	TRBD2	TGTGCCAGTAGTCCCGCCCAGCGGGAAGTCCACGAGCAGTACTTC	CASSPAQREVHEQYF
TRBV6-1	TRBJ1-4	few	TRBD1	TGTGCCAGCAGTGAGACAGGGACGTTATATGAAAAACTGTTTTTT	CASSETGTLYEKLFF
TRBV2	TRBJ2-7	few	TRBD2	TGTGCCAGCAAGATAGCGGGGTCCTACGAGCAGTACTTC	CASKIAGSYEQYF
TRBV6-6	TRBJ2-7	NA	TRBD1	TGTGCCAGCAGGCCGGGACAGAGACTCGAGCAGTACTTC	CASRPGQRLEQYF
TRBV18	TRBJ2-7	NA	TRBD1	TGTGCCAGCTCACCCGGGACAGCTATCTACGAGCAGTACTTC	CASSPGTAIYEQYF
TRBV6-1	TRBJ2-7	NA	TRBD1	TGTGCCAGCAGTTCCGGGACAGGGGGCTACGAGCAGTACTTC	CASSSGTGGYEQYF
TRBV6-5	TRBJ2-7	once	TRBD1	TGTGCCAGCCAGGGACAGGCCTACGAGCAGTACTTC	CASQGQAYEQYF
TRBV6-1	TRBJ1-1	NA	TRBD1	TGTGCCAGCAGCCTCACAGGGGAGTACACTGAAGCTTTCTTT	CASSLTGEYTEAFF
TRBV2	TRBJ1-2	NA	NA	TGTGCCAGCAGTGTCCGGACGCTTGAGGGCTACACCTTC	CASSVRTLEGYTF
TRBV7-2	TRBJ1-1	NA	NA	TGTGCCAGCAGCGTAGATGCGGGAGGCGGCACTGAAGCTTTCTTT	CASSVDAGGGTEAFF
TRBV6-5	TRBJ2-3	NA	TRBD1	TGTGCCAGCAGTAATGACAGGGGAGACACAGATACGCAGTATTTT	CASSNDRGDTDTQYF